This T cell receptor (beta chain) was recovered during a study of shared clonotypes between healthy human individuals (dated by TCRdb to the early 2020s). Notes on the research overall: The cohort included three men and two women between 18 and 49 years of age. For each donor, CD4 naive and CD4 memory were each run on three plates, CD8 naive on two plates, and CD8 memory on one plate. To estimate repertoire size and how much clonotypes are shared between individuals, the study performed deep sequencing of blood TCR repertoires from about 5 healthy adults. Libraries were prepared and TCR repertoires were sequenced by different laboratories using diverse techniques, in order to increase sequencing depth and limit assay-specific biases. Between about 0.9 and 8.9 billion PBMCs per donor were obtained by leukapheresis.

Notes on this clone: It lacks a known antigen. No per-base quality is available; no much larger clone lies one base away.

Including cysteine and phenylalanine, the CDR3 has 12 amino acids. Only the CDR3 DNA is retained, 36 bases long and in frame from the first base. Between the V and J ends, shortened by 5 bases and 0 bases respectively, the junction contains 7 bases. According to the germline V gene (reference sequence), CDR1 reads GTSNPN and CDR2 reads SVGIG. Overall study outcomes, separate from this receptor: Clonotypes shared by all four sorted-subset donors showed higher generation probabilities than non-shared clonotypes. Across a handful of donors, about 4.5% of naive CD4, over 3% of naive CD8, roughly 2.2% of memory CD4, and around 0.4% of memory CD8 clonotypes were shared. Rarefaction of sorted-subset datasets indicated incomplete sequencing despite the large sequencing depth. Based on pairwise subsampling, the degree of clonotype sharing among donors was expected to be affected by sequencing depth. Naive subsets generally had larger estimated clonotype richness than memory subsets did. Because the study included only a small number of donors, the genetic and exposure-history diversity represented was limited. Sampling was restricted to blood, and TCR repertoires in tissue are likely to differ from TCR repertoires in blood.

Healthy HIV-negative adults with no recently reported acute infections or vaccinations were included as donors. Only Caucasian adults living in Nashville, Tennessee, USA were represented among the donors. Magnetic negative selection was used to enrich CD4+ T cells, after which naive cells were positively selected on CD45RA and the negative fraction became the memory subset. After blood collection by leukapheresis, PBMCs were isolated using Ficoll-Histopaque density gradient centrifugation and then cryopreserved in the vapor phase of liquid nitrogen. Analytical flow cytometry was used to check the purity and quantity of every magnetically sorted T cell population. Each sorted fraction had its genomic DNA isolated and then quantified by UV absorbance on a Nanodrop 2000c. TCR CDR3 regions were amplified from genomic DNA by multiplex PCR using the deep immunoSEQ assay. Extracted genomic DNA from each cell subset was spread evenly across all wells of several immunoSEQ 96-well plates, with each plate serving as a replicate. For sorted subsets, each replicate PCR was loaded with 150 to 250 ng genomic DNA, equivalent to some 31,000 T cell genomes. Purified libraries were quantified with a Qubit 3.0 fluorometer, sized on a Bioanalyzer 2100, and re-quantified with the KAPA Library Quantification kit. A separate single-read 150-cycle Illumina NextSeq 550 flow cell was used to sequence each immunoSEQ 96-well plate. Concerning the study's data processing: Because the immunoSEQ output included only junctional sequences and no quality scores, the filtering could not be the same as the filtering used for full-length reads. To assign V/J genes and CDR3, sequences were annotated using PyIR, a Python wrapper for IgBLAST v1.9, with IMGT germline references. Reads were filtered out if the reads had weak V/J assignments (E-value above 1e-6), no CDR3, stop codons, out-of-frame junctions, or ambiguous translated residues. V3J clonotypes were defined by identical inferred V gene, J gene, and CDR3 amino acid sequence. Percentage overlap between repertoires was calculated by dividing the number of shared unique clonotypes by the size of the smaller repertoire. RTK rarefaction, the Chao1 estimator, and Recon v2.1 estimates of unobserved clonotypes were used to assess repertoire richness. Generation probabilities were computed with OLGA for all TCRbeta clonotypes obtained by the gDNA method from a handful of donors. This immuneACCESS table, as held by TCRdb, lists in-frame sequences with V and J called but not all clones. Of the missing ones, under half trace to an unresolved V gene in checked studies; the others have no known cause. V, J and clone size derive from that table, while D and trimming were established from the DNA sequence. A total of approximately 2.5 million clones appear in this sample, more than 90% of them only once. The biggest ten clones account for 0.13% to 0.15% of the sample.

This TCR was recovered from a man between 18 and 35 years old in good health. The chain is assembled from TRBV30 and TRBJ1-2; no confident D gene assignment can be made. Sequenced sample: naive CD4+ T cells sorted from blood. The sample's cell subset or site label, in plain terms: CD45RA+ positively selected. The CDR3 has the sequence CAWAETNYGYTF. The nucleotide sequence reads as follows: TGTGCCTGGGCTGAAACTAACTATGGCTACACCTTC.